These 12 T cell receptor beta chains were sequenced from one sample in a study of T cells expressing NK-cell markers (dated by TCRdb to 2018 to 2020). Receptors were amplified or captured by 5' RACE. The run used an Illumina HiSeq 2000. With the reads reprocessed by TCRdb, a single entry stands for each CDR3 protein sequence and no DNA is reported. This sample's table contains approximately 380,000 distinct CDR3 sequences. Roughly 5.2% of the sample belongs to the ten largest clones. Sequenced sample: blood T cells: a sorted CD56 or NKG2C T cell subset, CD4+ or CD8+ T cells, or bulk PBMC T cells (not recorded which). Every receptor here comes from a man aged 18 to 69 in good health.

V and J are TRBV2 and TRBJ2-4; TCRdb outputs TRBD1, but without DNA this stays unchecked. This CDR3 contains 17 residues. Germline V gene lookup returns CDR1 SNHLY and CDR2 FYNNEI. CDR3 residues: CASTPGRAGLAKNIQYF.

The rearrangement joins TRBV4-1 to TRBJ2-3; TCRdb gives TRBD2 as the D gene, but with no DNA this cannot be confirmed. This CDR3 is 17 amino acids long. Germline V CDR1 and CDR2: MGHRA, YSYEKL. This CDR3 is CASSQGRLAGGLDTQYF.

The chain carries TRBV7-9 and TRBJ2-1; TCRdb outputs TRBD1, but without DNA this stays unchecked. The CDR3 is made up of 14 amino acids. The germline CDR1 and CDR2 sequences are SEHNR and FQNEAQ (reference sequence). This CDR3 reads CASSSTGAYNEQFF.

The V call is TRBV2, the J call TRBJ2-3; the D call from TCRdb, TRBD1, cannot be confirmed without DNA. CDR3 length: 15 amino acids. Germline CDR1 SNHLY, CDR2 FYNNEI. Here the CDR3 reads CASSGRGYSTDTQYF.

The CDR3 here is CSARAGLAGGYETQYF. The V call is TRBV20-1, the J call TRBJ2-5; the D gene TCRdb calls, TRBD2, cannot be checked with no DNA. There are 16 residues in the CDR3. From germline, CDR1 is DFQATT and CDR2 SNEGSKA (reference sequence).

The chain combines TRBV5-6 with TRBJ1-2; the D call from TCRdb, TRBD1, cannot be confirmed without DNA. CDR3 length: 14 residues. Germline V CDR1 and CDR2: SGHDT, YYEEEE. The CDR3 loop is CASSEDIRSYGYTF.

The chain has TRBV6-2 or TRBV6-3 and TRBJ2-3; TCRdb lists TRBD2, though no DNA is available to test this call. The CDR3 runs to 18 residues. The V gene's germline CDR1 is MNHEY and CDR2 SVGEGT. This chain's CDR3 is CASSRSSGGVLKSDTQYF.

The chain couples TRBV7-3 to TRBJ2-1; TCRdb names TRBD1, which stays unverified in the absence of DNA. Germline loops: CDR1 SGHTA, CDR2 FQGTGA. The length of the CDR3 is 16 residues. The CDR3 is CASSPERDRGEDEQFF.

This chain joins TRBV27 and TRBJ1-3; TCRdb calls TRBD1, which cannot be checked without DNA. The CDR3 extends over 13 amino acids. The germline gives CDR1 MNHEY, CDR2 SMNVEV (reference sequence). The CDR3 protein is CASSLTGGNTIYF.

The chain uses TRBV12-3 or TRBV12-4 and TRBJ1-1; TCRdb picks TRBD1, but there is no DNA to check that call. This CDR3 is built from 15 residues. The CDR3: CASTLIGQGFTEAFF.

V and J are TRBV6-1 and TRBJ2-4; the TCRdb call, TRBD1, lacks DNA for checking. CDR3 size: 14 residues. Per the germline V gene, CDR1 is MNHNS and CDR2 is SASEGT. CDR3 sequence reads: CASSEGQGWSIQYF.

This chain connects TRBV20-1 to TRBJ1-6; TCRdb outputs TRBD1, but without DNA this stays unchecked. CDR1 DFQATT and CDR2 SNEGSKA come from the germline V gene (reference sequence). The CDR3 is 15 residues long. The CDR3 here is CSASTGLRHYSPLHF.